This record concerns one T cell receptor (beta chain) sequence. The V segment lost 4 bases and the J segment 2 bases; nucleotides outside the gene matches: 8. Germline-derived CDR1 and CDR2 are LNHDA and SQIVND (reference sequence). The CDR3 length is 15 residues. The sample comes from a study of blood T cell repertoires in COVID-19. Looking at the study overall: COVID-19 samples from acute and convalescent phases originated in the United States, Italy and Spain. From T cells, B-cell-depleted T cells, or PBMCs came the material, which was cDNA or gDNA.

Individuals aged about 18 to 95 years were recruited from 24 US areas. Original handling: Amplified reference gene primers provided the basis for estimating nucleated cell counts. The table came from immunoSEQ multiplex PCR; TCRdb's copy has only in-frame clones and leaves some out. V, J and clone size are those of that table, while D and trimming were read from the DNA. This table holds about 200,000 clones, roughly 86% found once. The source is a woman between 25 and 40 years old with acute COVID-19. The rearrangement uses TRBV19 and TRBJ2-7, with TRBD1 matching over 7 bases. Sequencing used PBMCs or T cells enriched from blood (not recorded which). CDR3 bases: TGTGCCAGTAGTACGGGGACAGCAAAAACCTACGAGCAGTACTTC. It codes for CASSTGTAKTYEQYF.